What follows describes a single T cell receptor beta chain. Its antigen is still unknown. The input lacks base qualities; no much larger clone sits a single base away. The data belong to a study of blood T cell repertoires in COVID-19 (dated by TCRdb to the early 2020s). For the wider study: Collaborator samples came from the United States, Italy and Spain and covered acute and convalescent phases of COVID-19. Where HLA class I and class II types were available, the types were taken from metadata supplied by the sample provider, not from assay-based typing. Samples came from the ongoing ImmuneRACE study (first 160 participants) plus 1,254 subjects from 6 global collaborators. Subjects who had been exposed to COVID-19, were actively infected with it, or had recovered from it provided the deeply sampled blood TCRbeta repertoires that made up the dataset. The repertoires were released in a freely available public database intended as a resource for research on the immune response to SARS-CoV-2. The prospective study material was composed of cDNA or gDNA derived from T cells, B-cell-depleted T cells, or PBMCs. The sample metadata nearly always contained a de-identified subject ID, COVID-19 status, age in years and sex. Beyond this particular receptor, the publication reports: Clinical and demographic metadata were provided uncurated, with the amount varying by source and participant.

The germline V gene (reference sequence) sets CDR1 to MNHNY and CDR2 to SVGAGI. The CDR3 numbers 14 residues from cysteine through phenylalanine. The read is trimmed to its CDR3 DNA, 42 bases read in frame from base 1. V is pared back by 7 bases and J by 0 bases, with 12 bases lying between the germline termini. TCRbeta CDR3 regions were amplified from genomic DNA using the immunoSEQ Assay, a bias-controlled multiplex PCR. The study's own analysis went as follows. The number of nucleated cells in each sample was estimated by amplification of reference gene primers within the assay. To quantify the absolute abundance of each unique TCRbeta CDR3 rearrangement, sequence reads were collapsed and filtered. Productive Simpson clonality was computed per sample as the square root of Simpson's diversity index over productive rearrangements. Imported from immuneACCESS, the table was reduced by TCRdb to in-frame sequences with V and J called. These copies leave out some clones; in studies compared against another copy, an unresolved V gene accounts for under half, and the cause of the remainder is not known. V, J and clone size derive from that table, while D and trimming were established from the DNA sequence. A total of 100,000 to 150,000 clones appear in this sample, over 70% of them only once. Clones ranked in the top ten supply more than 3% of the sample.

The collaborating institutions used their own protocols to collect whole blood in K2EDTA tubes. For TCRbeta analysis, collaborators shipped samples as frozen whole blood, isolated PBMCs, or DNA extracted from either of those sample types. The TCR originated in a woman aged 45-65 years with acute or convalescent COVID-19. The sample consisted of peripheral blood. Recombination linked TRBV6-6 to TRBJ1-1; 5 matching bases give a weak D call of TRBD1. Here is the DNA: TGTGCCAGCAATTCGGGACTTTTGAACACTGAAGCTTTCTTT. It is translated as CASNSGLLNTEAFF.